This T cell receptor beta chain originates from a study of cytomegalovirus exposure and HLA in healthy donors. The study, taken as a whole, reports: TCR beta V- and J-gene trimming, according to a later analysis, was linked to a missense DCLRE1C variant. In an earlier analysis, in around 590 donors, most V segments appeared productive either ~87% or ~30% of the time. Among the most significant clusters, several appeared linked to common viral pathogens in a later analysis.

This clone was found once. Its antigen is undetermined. V dropped 6 bases and J dropped 4; count of bases not matched to a gene: 2. CDR1 and CDR2 from the germline V gene are SNHLY and FYNNEI. This CDR3 is 12 amino acids long. The study ran its PCR with 60 Vbeta and 13 Jbeta primers. Assay used: immunoSEQ multiplex PCR; TCRdb lists only in-frame clones, some missing. The table lists about 110,000 clones, roughly 83% of them singletons. This clonotype originated in a woman younger than 35 in good health and CMV-seropositive. Material: PBMCs. The genes are TRBV2 and TRBJ1-2; 7 nucleotides match TRBD1. CDR3 sequence: CASRGTAYGYTF. The DNA of the CDR3 is TGTGCCAGCAGAGGGACAGCCTATGGCTACACCTTC.